These T cell receptor beta chains were read from a single sample in a study of control samples from healthy donors and cancer patients. Assay: immunoSEQ multiplex PCR; the TCRdb copy retains only in-frame clones and omits some. The sample lists 90,000 to 150,000 clones, around 88% occurring once. What was sequenced was blood. These receptors originate from a man aged 35 to 55 in good health. The CDR3 runs from the conserved cysteine through the conserved F or W. The D gene is left open where the match is weak. Expanded clones get a size class; other rows say once, few or many, or leave the size out.

clone size	D gene	V gene	J gene	CDR3 DNA	CDR3 protein
NA	NA	TRBV29-1	TRBJ2-7	TGCAGCGTTGAAACAGGGCATACCTACGAGCAGTACTTC	CSVETGHTYEQYF
NA	NA	TRBV3-1/TRBV3-2	TRBJ2-7	TGTGCCAGCAGCCCCGGGACGGCGACCTACGAGCAGTACTTC	CASSPGTATYEQYF
few	NA	TRBV9	TRBJ1-1	TGTGCCAGCAGCTCGACGGGGGGGCCTACTGAAGCTTTCTTT	CASSSTGGPTEAFF
NA	TRBD1	TRBV7-8	TRBJ1-2	TGTGCCAGCAGCTCAACAGGGGAGGGGTACGGCTACACCTTC	CASSSTGEGYGYTF
NA	NA	TRBV15	TRBJ2-3	TGTGCCACCAGCAAAGTCCAGGGAAGCACAGATACGCAGTATTTT	CATSKVQGSTDTQYF
NA	NA	TRBV27	TRBJ2-7	TGTGCCAGCAGTCCCGATCCACAGACAGGTGGGGAGCAGTACTTC	CASSPDPQTGGEQYF
NA	NA	TRBV18	TRBJ1-1	TGTGCCAGCTCACCTAAAGAAAGGACTGAAGCTTTCTTT	CASSPKERTEAFF
NA	NA	TRBV2	TRBJ1-2	TGTGCCAGCACACTAAGGAACTATGGCTACACCTTC	CASTLRNYGYTF
few	NA	TRBV25-1	TRBJ1-2	TGTGCCAGCAGTTTGGGAAATGGCTACACCTTC	CASSLGNGYTF
NA	TRBD1	TRBV6-2/TRBV6-3	TRBJ1-5	TGTGCCAGCAGTCAACCGGGACAGAGCAATCAGCCCCAGCATTTT	CASSQPGQSNQPQHF
NA	NA	TRBV7-8	TRBJ1-1	TGTGCCAGCAGCCAAAACCGGGGCGCGAGGAGAGCTGAAGCTTTCTTT	CASSQNRGARRAEAFF
NA	NA	TRBV24-1	TRBJ1-2	TGTGCCACCAGTGGTTGGGATAATAACTATGGCTACACCTTC	CATSGWDNNYGYTF
medium-sized	NA	TRBV25-1	TRBJ2-7	TGTGCCAGCAGTGAAGGGACTTTTAGCTCCTACGAGCAGTACTTC	CASSEGTFSSYEQYF
NA	TRBD2	TRBV10-1	TRBJ2-1	TGCGCCAGCAGTGAGGCTAGCGGGGGGCGGAATGAGCAGTTCTTC	CASSEASGGRNEQFF
NA	NA	TRBV6-2/TRBV6-3	TRBJ2-7	TGTGCCAGCAGTTCAACTGGGGTTTCCTACGAGCAGTACTTC	CASSSTGVSYEQYF
NA	NA	TRBV4-1	TRBJ2-1	TGCGCCAGCAGCCAAGGTATATGGGCCTACAATGAGCAGTTCTTC	CASSQGIWAYNEQFF
NA	NA	TRBV28	TRBJ1-2	TGTGCCAGCAGATCCGGAGAAAACTATGGCTACACCTTC	CASRSGENYGYTF
NA	TRBD1	TRBV5-5	TRBJ1-1	TGTGCCAGCAGCCGACAGGGGGCTTACACTGAAGCTTTCTTT	CASSRQGAYTEAFF
NA	TRBD1	TRBV5-1	TRBJ1-4	TGCGCCAGCAGCGTCCCCGGGACAGGGAATGAAAAACTGTTTTTT	CASSVPGTGNEKLFF
few	NA	TRBV5-1	TRBJ1-4	TGCGCCAGCAGCTTGAAGTCAGCTACTAATGAAAAACTGTTTTTT	CASSLKSATNEKLFF
NA	NA	TRBV6-1	TRBJ1-2	TGTGCCAGCAGTGAAATAGGGGGGAACTATGGCTACACCTTC	CASSEIGGNYGYTF
NA	TRBD1	TRBV27	TRBJ1-5	TGTGCCAGCAGTTTGACAGGGGCGGCTCAGCCCCAGCATTTT	CASSLTGAAQPQHF
once	TRBD1	TRBV9	TRBJ2-1	TGTGCCAGCAGCGTTTATACAGGGGGCGGTGAGCAGTTCTTC	CASSVYTGGGEQFF
NA	NA	TRBV6-1	TRBJ1-2	TGTGCCAGCAGTGAAGGGACGAGTAACTATGGCTACACCTTC	CASSEGTSNYGYTF
few	TRBD1	TRBV2	TRBJ2-1	TGTGCCAGCATTCAAGGGGGCTTCTCCTACAATGAGCAGTTCTTC	CASIQGGFSYNEQFF
few	NA	TRBV11-3	TRBJ2-3	TGTGCCAGCAGCCCTGGAGGTAGCACAGATACGCAGTATTTT	CASSPGGSTDTQYF
NA	NA	TRBV9	TRBJ1-5	TGTGCCAGCAGCCCCACGGGGGAATGGAGCAATCAGCCCCAGCATTTT	CASSPTGEWSNQPQHF
NA	NA	TRBV19	TRBJ1-4	TGTGCCAGCAAGCTACAGGGAAGAGAAAAACTGTTTTTT	CASKLQGREKLFF
NA	TRBD1	TRBV15	TRBJ1-4	TGCGCCACCAGGAGACAGGGGCTAAAGGAAAAACTGTTTTTT	CATRRQGLKEKLFF
once	TRBD1	TRBV7-9	TRBJ1-1	TGTGCCAGCAGCTCCCCGGGACAGCCGAACACTGAAGCTTTCTTT	CASSSPGQPNTEAFF
NA	TRBD1	TRBV4-2	TRBJ2-3	TGTGCCAGCAGCCAAGTCTATCGGGACAGGGGTTTAGATACGCAGTATTTT	CASSQVYRDRGLDTQYF
NA	NA	TRBV7-2	TRBJ1-1	TGTGCCAGCAGCTCCGATGAAGTGACTGAAGCTTTCTTT	CASSSDEVTEAFF
few	NA	TRBV7-2	TRBJ1-1	TGTGCCAGCAGAAATAGTGCCTTTGAGGGGAACACTGAAGCTTTCTTT	CASRNSAFEGNTEAFF
NA	TRBD2	TRBV20-1	TRBJ2-5	TGCAGTGCTATAGCGGGCCGGTATATCTACTTC	CSAIAGRYIYF
NA	TRBD1	TRBV27	TRBJ2-1	TGTGCCAGCAGTTTCGGACAGGGAATCCACAATGAGCAGTTCTTC	CASSFGQGIHNEQFF
once	NA	TRBV6-1	TRBJ1-2	TGTGCCAGCAGTGAAAAATGGGCAGGGGATGGCTATGGCTACACCTTC	CASSEKWAGDGYGYTF
few	NA	TRBV3-1/TRBV3-2	TRBJ1-5	TGTGCCAGCAGCCGAGGATATAGCAATCAGCCCCAGCATTTT	CASSRGYSNQPQHF
NA	NA	TRBV6-1	TRBJ2-7	TGTGCCAGCAGTGACGCAGGGCTCAGGTACGAGCAGTACTTC	CASSDAGLRYEQYF
NA	NA	TRBV23-1	TRBJ2-5	TGCGCCAGCAGTCAATCGAACAGGGAAAGGGATAAGACCCAGTACTTC	CASSQSNRERDKTQYF
few	NA	TRBV7-9	TRBJ1-1	TGTGCCAGCAGCTTGCTCCGGGACCTAGCTGAAGCTTTCTTT	CASSLLRDLAEAFF
NA	NA	TRBV7-2	TRBJ1-2	TGTGCCAGCAGCTTAGAAGGCGCCTGGGGCTACACCTTC	CASSLEGAWGYTF
NA	TRBD1	TRBV6-5	TRBJ2-7	TGTGCCACCAAACCGGGACAGGGGTCCCACGAGCAGTACTTC	CATKPGQGSHEQYF
NA	NA	TRBV7-2	TRBJ2-2	TGTGCCAGCAGGGATACCGGGTCTGCCACATCCGGGGAGCTGTTTTTT	CASRDTGSATSGELFF
NA	NA	TRBV3-1/TRBV3-2	TRBJ2-4	TGTGCCAGCAGCCAAGAGGGTAAATCATTACTAGCCAAAAACATTCAGTACTTC	CASSQEGKSLLAKNIQYF
NA	NA	TRBV2	TRBJ1-4	TGTGCCAGCAGTGAATTGGCAACAACTAATGAAAAACTGTTTTTT	CASSELATTNEKLFF
NA	NA	TRBV29-1	TRBJ2-1	TGCAGCGTCAGAACCTCCTACAATGAGCAGTTCTTC	CSVRTSYNEQFF
NA	NA	TRBV5-1	TRBJ2-7	TGCGCCAGCAGCTTGGGTAGGGGTGTTGGCGAGCAGTACTTC	CASSLGRGVGEQYF
NA	TRBD1	TRBV18	TRBJ1-2	TGTGCCAGCTCACGAGGGGACAGTCCTTTCTATGGCTACACCTTC	CASSRGDSPFYGYTF
NA	NA	TRBV3-1/TRBV3-2	TRBJ2-3	TGTGCCAGCAGCCCCCGCCGGGCAGCGGGCACAGATACGCAGTATTTT	CASSPRRAAGTDTQYF
once	NA	TRBV18	TRBJ2-7	TGTGCCAGCTCACCACCGCCTTCGCGGGACGAGCAGTACTTC	CASSPPPSRDEQYF
once	TRBD1	TRBV9	TRBJ1-1	TGTGCCAGCAGCGTATCACAGGGGGCGCACACTGAAGCTTTCTTT	CASSVSQGAHTEAFF